The 26 T cell receptor beta chains in this list originate from one sample, sequenced in a study of shared clonotypes between healthy human individuals. TCRdb keeps only in-frame clones here, not all; method: immunoSEQ multiplex PCR. The sample lists a few million clones; about nine tenths were seen once. The sequencing sample was made of naive CD4+ T cells from PBMCs. The subset is: CD45RA+ positively selected. Receptors were obtained from a man aged 18 to 30 in good health. Some clones in this sample may be carry-over from other donors' samples.

The chain links TRBV10-2 to TRBJ1-2; 7 positions agree with TRBD1. Germline trimming cut 7 bases from V and 2 bases from J; bases unmatched to any gene: 4. CDR1 is WSHSY and CDR2 is SAAADI in the germline V gene. The CDR3 length is 13 residues. CDR3 amino acids: CASTLQGNYGYTF. The DNA of the CDR3 is TGCGCCAGCACCTTACAGGGGAACTATGGCTACACCTTC.

V is TRBV14 and J is TRBJ1-1; D gene unclear. Trimming stripped 4 bases from V and 8 bases from J, with 11 bases between. The CDR3 contains 12 residues. Germline lookup yields CDR1 SGHDN and CDR2 FVKESK. The CDR3 region has the DNA TGTGCCAGCAGCCCACAGCTTGGGGAAGCTTTCTTT. It translates to CASSPQLGEAFF.

The V call is TRBV27, the J call TRBJ2-2; 9 bases align to TRBD1. Looked up from germline, CDR1 is MNHEY and CDR2 is SMNVEV (reference sequence). The CDR3 covers 15 residues. J was trimmed by 7 bases and V by 6 bases; bases with no gene match: 9. The CDR3 bases are TGTGCCAGCAGAGGGAGGGACAGGGCTGTCGGGGAGCTGTTTTTT. It is translated as CASRGRDRAVGELFF.

The chain joins TRBV5-8 to TRBJ2-1; the match to TRBD2 covers 7 bases. The CDR3 loop spans 13 amino acids. Trimming cost V 0 bases and J 7 bases; bases outside gene matches: 1. Germline V lookup: CDR1 SGHTS, CDR2 YDEGEE. The CDR3 DNA reads as TGTGCCAGCAGCTTGGCCGGGAGGAATGAGCAGTTCTTC. Translation: CASSLAGRNEQFF.

A single count supports this clone. V usage is TRBV9 and J usage is TRBJ2-1; D gene unclear. The germline CDR1 and CDR2 sequences are SGDLS and YYNGEE. CDR3 size: 15 residues. V shed 0 bases and J shed 3 bases, with 10 bases lying between them. DNA for the CDR3: TGTGCCAGCAGCGTAGCGGGCGACCGCTACAATGAGCAGTTCTTC. This sequence encodes CASSVAGDRYNEQFF.

A remark on this clone: Compared with germline, one end of the junction differs, possibly owing to a read error. This chain connects TRBV5-5 to TRBJ2-2, with D possibly being TRBD1 (5 bases). CDR1 is SGHKS, CDR2 YYEKEE, per germline (reference sequence). The CDR3 has 16 amino acids. The CDR3 is CASSLGPYRNAGELFF. The CDR3 bases are TGTGCCAGCAGCTTGGGGCCCTACAGGAACGCCGGGGAGCTGTTTTTT. The whole variable domain, filled in from reference TRBV5-5 and TRBJ2-2, reads DAGVTQSPTHLIKTRGQQVTLRCSPISGHKSVSWYQQVLGQGPQFIFQYYEKEERGRGNFPDRFSARQFPNYSSELNVNALLLGDSALYLCASSLGPYRNAGELFFGEGSRLTVL.

Only a few counts were recorded for this clone. V is TRBV9 and J is TRBJ1-1; tentative D call: TRBD1 (5 bases). The germline V gene has CDR1 SGDLS and CDR2 YYNGEE. The CDR3 contains 15 residues. Trimming took off 4 bases at V and 2 bases at J, with 15 bases between the two ends. The chain's CDR3 is CASSTLGTGNTEAFF. The CDR3 nucleotides are TGTGCCAGCAGCACCCTCGGGACCGGCAACACTGAAGCTTTCTTT.

The chain joins TRBV5-1 to TRBJ1-1; 8 positions agree with TRBD1. There are 15 residues in the CDR3. CDR1 and CDR2 (germline): SGHRS, YFSETQ. The V and J ends lost 4 bases and 4 bases, in that order; junction bases with no gene match: 9. The CDR3 reads CASSKTDRGGTEAFF. CDR3 nucleotide sequence: TGCGCCAGCAGCAAAACAGACAGGGGCGGCACTGAAGCTTTCTTT.

This clone was seen once. The CDR3 loop is CASSYSLGAGEKLFF. The CDR3 DNA reads TGTGCCAGCAGTTACTCCCTTGGGGCCGGGGAAAAACTGTTTTTT. The chain is built from TRBV6-5 and TRBJ1-4, with TRBD1 as a possible D gene (5 bases). Trimming removed 0 bases from V and 8 bases from J, with 13 bases in between. CDR1 and CDR2 from the germline V gene are MNHEY and SVGAGI. There are 15 residues in the CDR3.

The chain has TRBV18 and TRBJ1-2; no clear D. The CDR3 runs to 14 residues. The germline V gene has CDR1 KGHSH and CDR2 LQKENI. Trimming cost V 1 base and J 4 bases, with 10 bases left between them. CDR3 region: CASSPQAGSYGYTF. Here the CDR3 DNA reads TGTGCCAGCTCACCACAGGCAGGAAGCTATGGCTACACCTTC.

The V and J genes are TRBV4-1 and TRBJ1-5; D is unclear. The length of the CDR3 is 17 residues. V was trimmed by 1 base and J by 7 bases, leaving 20 bases between them. Germline CDR1 is MGHRA and CDR2 is YSYEKL. In DNA, the CDR3 is TGCGCCAGCAGCCAAGTGACGAGGTTCGGGGTAGCGCAGCCCCAGCATTTT. This sequence encodes CASSQVTRFGVAQPQHF.

The chain uses TRBV19 and TRBJ2-5; 13 nucleotides agree with TRBD2. Looked up from germline, CDR1 is LNHDA and CDR2 is SQIVND (reference sequence). V lost 6 bases to trimming and J lost 3 bases; unmatched junction nucleotides: 10. The CDR3 contains 17 residues. The CDR3 region is CASSSGLAGVYKETQYF. Here the CDR3 DNA reads TGTGCCAGTAGCTCCGGACTAGCGGGAGTCTATAAAGAGACCCAGTACTTC.

Worth noting for this clone: The sample has other DNA sequences that encode this CDR3 too. This rearrangement joins TRBV28 to TRBJ2-7; D unresolved. Trimming left V 5 bases short and J 6 bases short, with 8 bases between. CDR1 and CDR2 from the germline V gene are MDHEN and SYDVKM. The CDR3 loop spans 11 amino acids. CDR3 sequence (DNA): TGTGCCAGCAGTCTAACGGGCGAGCAGTACTTC. Translation: CASSLTGEQYF.

This clone has a handful of counts. The rearrangement uses TRBV4-1 and TRBJ1-1, with D unresolved. V was cut by 0 bases and J by 4 bases, with 6 bases left in between. Looked up from germline, CDR1 is MGHRA and CDR2 is YSYEKL. The CDR3 is 13 amino acids. The CDR3 loop is CASSQERSTEAFF. CDR3 DNA sequence: TGCGCCAGCAGCCAAGAGAGGTCCACTGAAGCTTTCTTT.

CDR3 region: CASSSLGQGEQPQHF. The CDR3 DNA sequence: TGTGCCAGCAGTTCTCTAGGACAGGGAGAACAGCCCCAGCATTTT. This chain joins TRBV28 and TRBJ1-5; 8 bases are a match to TRBD1. CDR3 length: 15 amino acids. V lost 4 bases, J lost 7 bases, and 9 bases stayed unmatched. The germline CDR1 and CDR2 sequences are MDHEN and SYDVKM.

The J gene is TRBJ2-5, the V gene TRBV28, with 7 positions matching TRBD2. The J segment lost 3 bases and the V segment lost 4 bases, leaving 5 bases of the junction unmatched. The CDR3 covers 14 residues. The germline CDR1 and CDR2 sequences are MDHEN and SYDVKM. This chain's CDR3 is CASSSTSAEETQYF. The CDR3 DNA follows: TGTGCCAGCAGTTCCACTAGCGCAGAAGAGACCCAGTACTTC.

Only one count was recorded for this clone. The V gene is TRBV27, the J gene TRBJ2-7; 11 bases match TRBD1. With 8 bases clipped from V and 2 bases from J, the junction kept 2 bases outside the gene matches. The length of the CDR3 is 13 residues. Germline CDR1 is MNHEY and CDR2 is SMNVEV (reference sequence). CDR3 sequence (DNA): TGTGCCAGCGGGGGACAGGGGGCCTACGAGCAGTACTTC. Translated: CASGGQGAYEQYF.

The rearrangement links TRBV11-2 to TRBJ2-5; 7 bases line up with TRBD2. The CDR3 consists of 15 residues. From germline, CDR1 is SGHAT and CDR2 FQNNGV. V shed 2 bases, J shed 1 base, and the junction held 4 bases outside the gene matches. The chain's CDR3 is CASSLPAGPQETQYF. The CDR3 DNA follows: TGTGCCAGCAGCTTACCAGCGGGACCCCAAGAGACCCAGTACTTC. Together with reference TRBV11-2 and TRBJ2-5, the CDR3 gives the full variable domain: EAGVAQSPRYKIIEKRQSVAFWCNPISGHATLYWYQQILGQGPKLLIQFQNNGVVDDSQLPKDRFSAERLKGVDSTLKIQPAKLEDSAVYLCASSLPAGPQETQYFGPGTRLLVL.

The V call is TRBV5-1, the J call TRBJ2-7; 11 nucleotides match TRBD1. The V segment lost 1 base and the J segment 6 bases; nucleotides outside the gene matches: 12. This CDR3 is built from 17 residues. Germline V gives CDR1 SGHRS, CDR2 YFSETQ. As DNA, the CDR3 is TGCGCCAGCAGCTTGAATGTCCGGACAGGGGGCATCCCCGAGCAGTACTTC. Its protein product is CASSLNVRTGGIPEQYF.

CDR3 nucleotide sequence: TGTGCCAGCAGTTACTCAAAGTGGGGGGGAAGGGGTGGCTACACCTTC. Its protein product is CASSYSKWGGRGGYTF. The chain combines TRBV6-5 with TRBJ1-2; a weak D match, TRBD1 (5 bases). V was clipped by 0 bases and J by 7 bases, with 18 bases between them. Germline CDR1 and CDR2: MNHEY and SVGAGI. The length of the CDR3 is 16 residues.

Note on this clone: In the same sample, other DNA sequences code for this CDR3. This rearrangement joins TRBV5-1 to TRBJ2-2, with D uncertain. Germline V gives CDR1 SGHRS, CDR2 YFSETQ. V shed 0 bases and J shed 2 bases, with 5 bases lying between them. There are 14 residues in the CDR3. The chain's CDR3 is CASSLAFNTGELFF. The CDR3, as DNA: TGCGCCAGCAGCTTGGCTTTTAACACCGGGGAGCTGTTTTTT.

J is TRBJ1-4 and V is TRBV7-2; TRBD1 might be the D (6 bases). The CDR3 length is 13 residues. Germline values: CDR1 SGHTA, CDR2 FQGNSA. V was clipped by 3 bases and J by 11 bases, with 13 bases between them. Here the CDR3 DNA reads TGTGCCAGCAGCTTCCAACAGGGAGGTAAACTGTTTTTT. This translates into CASSFQQGGKLFF.

The CDR3 reads CASSLRTGGKHTEAFF. CDR3 DNA: TGTGCCAGCAGCTTAAGAACAGGGGGTAAACACACTGAAGCTTTCTTT. This sequence joins TRBV7-2 and TRBJ1-1, with 8 bases matching TRBD1. V was pared by 2 bases and J by 3 bases, with 8 bases of the junction left unmatched. This CDR3 has 16 residues. CDR1 and CDR2 (germline): SGHTA, FQGNSA.

The chain combines TRBV27 with TRBJ1-5; the D is unclear. V lost 2 bases, J lost 7 bases, and 12 bases lay in between. The CDR3 consists of 14 residues. CDR1 and CDR2 (germline): MNHEY, SMNVEV (reference sequence). This CDR3 is CASSLMGSGQPQHF. As DNA, the CDR3 is TGTGCCAGCAGTTTAATGGGTTCGGGGCAGCCCCAGCATTTT.

This chain uses TRBV4-3 with TRBJ2-1; D remains ambiguous. Per the germline V gene, CDR1 is LGHNA and CDR2 is YSLEER. The CDR3 runs to 16 residues. V was cut by 0 bases and J by 0 bases, with 9 bases left in between. CDR3 DNA: TGCGCCAGCAGCCAAGATAGCCGGAGCTCCTACAATGAGCAGTTCTTC. Amino acids: CASSQDSRSSYNEQFF.

The genes are TRBV9 and TRBJ2-2; possibly TRBD1 or TRBD2 for D (5 bases each). Germline CDR1 is SGDLS and CDR2 is YYNGEE. This CDR3 comprises 16 residues. V was trimmed by 3 bases and J by 2 bases, leaving 14 bases between them. CDR3 sequence: CASSARGFRNTGELFF. The DNA of the CDR3 is TGTGCCAGCAGCGCACGGGGCTTCAGAAACACCGGGGAGCTGTTTTTT.